This T cell receptor beta chain comes out of a study of blood T cell repertoires in COVID-19. The method was immunoSEQ multiplex PCR; TCRdb's version includes in-frame clones alone and lacks a portion of them. The data contain under 150,000 clones, over 70% of them singletons. Only one count was recorded for this clone. Everyone who took part was roughly 18 to 89 years old, and they came from about two dozen US areas. Participants were placed into cohorts based on the clinical history they reported. This CDR3 contains 13 residues. After removal of 6 bases from V and 8 bases from J, the junction contained 5 bases not matched to a gene. CDR1 MRHNA and CDR2 SNTAGT come from the germline V gene.

Sequencing was carried out using PBMCs or T cells enriched from blood (not recorded which). This clonotype was sampled from a man aged 50 or older in a cohort exposed to, infected with or recovered from COVID-19 (not recorded which). The chain recombines TRBV6-4 with TRBJ2-1, with 9 bases identical to TRBD1. The CDR3 sequence: CASSPDRGYEQFF. In nucleotides, the CDR3 is TGTGCCAGCAGCCCGGACAGGGGTTATGAGCAGTTCTTC.